This T cell receptor (beta chain) is from a study of OX40 agonist ivuxolimab in advanced cancers. Study details: The dose-escalation group included hepatocellular carcinoma, melanoma, renal cell carcinoma and head and neck cancer. It was permissible to have had prior anti-PD-1, anti-PD-L1 or anti-CTLA-4 therapy, and under 45% had some.

Concerning this clone itself: Its cognate antigen is unknown.

V was clipped by 5 bases and J by 1 base, with 14 bases between them. This CDR3 contains 15 residues. Germline assignment: CDR1 MNHEY and CDR2 SMNVEV (reference sequence). General study points: Some nonresponders also had low normalized T-cell clonal expansion.

Patients were ineligible given autoimmune disease history or systemic immunosuppression. Clones were read by immunoSEQ multiplex PCR, and TCRdb kept only the in-frame ones, dropping some. The sample has roughly 12,000 clones; approximately 92% are singletons. J is TRBJ2-5 and V is TRBV27; the D call may be TRBD1 or TRBD2 (6 bases each). The source is an adult with an advanced solid tumor such as melanoma, head and neck, liver or kidney cancer. This specimen was CD4+ or CD8+ T cells sorted from blood, taken in a trial of the OX40 agonist ivuxolimab. CDR3 residues: CASSPTGAIQETQYF. Written as DNA, the CDR3 is TGTGCCAGCAGTCCTACGGGGGCCATCCAAGAGACCCAGTACTTC.